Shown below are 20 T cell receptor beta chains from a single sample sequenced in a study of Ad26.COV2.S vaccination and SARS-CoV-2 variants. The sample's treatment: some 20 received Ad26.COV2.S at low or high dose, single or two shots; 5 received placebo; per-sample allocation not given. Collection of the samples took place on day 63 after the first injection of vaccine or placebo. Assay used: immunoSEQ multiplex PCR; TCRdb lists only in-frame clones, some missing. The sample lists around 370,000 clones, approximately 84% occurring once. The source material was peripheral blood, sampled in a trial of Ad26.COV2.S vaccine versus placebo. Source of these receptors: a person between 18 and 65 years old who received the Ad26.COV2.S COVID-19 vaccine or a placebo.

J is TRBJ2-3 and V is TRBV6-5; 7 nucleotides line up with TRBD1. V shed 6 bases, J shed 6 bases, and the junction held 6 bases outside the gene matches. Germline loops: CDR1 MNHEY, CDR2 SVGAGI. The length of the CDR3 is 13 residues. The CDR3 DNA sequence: TGTGCCAGCAGCGGACAGGTCGGGGATACGCAGTATTTT. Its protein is CASSGQVGDTQYF.

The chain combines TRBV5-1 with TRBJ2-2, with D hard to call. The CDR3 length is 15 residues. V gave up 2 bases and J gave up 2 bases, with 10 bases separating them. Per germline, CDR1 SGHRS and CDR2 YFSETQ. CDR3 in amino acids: CASSLYTDNTGELFF. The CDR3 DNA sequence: TGCGCCAGCAGCTTATACACCGACAACACCGGGGAGCTGTTTTTT. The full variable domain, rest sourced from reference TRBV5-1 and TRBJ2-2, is KAGVTQTPRYLIKTRGQQVTLSCSPISGHRSVSWYQQTPGQGLQFLFEYFSETQRNKGNFPGRFSGRQFSNSRSEMNVSTLELGDSALYLCASSLYTDNTGELFFGEGSRLTVL.

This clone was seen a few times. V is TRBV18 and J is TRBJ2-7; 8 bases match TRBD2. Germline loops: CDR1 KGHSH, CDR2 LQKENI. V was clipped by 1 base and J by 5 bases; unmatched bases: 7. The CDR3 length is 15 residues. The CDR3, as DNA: TGTGCCAGCTCACCACTCCCCGGGGGGGACGACGAGCAGTACTTC. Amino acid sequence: CASSPLPGGDDEQYF.

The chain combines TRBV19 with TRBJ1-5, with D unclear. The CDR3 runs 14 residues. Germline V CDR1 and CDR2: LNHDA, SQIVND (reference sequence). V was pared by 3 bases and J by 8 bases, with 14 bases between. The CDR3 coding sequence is TGTGCCAGTAGTATTGCGGCGACGGTAGAGCCCCAGCATTTT. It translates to CASSIAATVEPQHF.

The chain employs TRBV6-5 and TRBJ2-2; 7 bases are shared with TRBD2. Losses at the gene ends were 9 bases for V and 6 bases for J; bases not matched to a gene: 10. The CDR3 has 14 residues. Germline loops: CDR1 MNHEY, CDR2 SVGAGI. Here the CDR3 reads CASWPGGPSGELFF. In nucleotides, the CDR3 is TGTGCCAGTTGGCCGGGGGGTCCCTCCGGGGAGCTGTTTTTT.

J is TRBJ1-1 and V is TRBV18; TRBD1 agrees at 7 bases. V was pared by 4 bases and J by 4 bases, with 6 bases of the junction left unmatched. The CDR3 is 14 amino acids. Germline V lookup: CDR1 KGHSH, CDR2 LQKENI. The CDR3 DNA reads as TGTGCCAGCTCACAGGGGGCTGGGGTCACTGAAGCTTTCTTT. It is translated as CASSQGAGVTEAFF.

The CDR3 loop reads CASRSNEKLFF. The CDR3 bases are TGTGCCAGCAGGAGTAATGAAAAACTGTTTTTT. The chain links TRBV28 to TRBJ1-4, with D unclear. Trimming removed 6 bases from V and 4 bases from J, with 3 bases in between. The CDR3 loop spans 11 amino acids. Per germline, CDR1 MDHEN and CDR2 SYDVKM.

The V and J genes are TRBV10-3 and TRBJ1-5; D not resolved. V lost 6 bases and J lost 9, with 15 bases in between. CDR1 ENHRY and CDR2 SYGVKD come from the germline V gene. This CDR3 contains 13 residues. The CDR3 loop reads CAIRNQLGPPQHF. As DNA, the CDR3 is TGTGCCATCAGGAATCAACTGGGCCCGCCCCAGCATTTT.

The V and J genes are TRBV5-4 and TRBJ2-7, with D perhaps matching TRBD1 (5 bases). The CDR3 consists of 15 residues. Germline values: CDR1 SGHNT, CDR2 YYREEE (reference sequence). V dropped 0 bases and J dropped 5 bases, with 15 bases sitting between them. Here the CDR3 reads CASSLGSQVGHEQYF. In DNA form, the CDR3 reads TGTGCCAGCAGCTTGGGGTCACAGGTGGGCCACGAGCAGTACTTC.

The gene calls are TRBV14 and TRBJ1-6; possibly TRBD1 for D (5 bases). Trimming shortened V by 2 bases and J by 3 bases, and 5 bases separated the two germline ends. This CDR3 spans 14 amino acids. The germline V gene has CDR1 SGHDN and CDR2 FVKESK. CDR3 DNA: TGTGCCAGCAGCCAACAGGGCTATAATTCACCCCTCCACTTT. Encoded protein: CASSQQGYNSPLHF.

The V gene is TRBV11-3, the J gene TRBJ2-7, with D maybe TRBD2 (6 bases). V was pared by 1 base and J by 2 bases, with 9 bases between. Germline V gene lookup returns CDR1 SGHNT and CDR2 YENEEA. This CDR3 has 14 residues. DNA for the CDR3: TGTGCCAGCAGCTTAGGCGGGGCACCCTACGAGCAGTACTTC. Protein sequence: CASSLGGAPYEQYF.

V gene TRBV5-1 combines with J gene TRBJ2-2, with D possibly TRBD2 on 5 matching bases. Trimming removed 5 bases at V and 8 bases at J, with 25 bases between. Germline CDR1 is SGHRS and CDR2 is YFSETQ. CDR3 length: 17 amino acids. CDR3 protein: CASRTPETLNRGGELFF. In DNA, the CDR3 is TGCGCCAGCAGGACGCCGGAGACCCTTAACCGAGGGGGGGAGCTGTTTTTT.

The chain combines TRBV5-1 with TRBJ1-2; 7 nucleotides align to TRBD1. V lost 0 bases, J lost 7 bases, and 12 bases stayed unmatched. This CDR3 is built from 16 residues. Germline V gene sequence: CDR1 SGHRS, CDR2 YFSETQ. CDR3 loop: CASSLASRQGTGGYTF. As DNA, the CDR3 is TGCGCCAGCAGCTTGGCCTCGAGACAGGGAACGGGTGGCTACACCTTC.

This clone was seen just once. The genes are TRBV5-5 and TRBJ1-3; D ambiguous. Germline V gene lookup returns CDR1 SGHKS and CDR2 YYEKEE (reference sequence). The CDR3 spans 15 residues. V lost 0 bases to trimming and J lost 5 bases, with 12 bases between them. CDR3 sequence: CASSLALGSRNTIYF. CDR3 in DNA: TGTGCCAGCAGCTTGGCCCTAGGGTCTAGAAACACCATATATTTT.

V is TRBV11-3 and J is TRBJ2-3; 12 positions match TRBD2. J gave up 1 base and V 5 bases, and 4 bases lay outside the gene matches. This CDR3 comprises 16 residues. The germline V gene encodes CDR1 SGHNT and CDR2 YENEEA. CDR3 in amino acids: CASSPRTSGGTDTQYF. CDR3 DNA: TGTGCCAGCAGCCCGCGGACTAGCGGGGGCACAGATACGCAGTATTTT.

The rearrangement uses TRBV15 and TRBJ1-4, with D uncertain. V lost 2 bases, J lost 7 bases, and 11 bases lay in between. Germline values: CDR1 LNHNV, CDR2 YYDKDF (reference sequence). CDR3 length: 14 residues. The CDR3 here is CATSRSGGLEKLFF. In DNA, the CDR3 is TGTGCCACCAGCAGATCCGGAGGTCTTGAAAAACTGTTTTTT.

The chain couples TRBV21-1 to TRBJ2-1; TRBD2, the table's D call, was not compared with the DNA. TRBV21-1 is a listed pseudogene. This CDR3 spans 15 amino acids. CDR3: CASSKAGGVVNEQFF. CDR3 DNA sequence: TGTGCCAGCAGCAAGGCGGGAGGTGTGGTCAATGAGCAGTTCTTC.

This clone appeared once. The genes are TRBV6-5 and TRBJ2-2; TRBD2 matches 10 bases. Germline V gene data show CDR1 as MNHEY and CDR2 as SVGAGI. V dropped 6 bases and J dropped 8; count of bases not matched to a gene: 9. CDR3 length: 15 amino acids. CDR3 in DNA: TGTGCCAGCAGGAAAAGCGGGGGGGCTCCTGGGGAGCTGTTTTTT. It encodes CASRKSGGAPGELFF.

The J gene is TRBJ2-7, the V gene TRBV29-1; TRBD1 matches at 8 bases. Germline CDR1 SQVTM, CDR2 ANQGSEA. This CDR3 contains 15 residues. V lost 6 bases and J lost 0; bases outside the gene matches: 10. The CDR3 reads CSVCPTGDSSYEQYF. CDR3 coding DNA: TGCAGCGTATGCCCGACAGGGGACTCCTCCTACGAGCAGTACTTC.

The CDR3 loop is CASSVGDEQYF. In nucleotides, the CDR3 is TGTGCCAGCAGTGTGGGGGACGAGCAGTACTTC. V usage is TRBV6-2 or TRBV6-3 and J usage is TRBJ2-7; D tentatively fits TRBD1 or TRBD2 (5 bases each). CDR3 length: 11 amino acids. Germline V gene data show CDR1 as MNHEY and CDR2 as SVGEGT. Trimming removed 5 bases from V and 5 bases from J, with 7 bases in between.